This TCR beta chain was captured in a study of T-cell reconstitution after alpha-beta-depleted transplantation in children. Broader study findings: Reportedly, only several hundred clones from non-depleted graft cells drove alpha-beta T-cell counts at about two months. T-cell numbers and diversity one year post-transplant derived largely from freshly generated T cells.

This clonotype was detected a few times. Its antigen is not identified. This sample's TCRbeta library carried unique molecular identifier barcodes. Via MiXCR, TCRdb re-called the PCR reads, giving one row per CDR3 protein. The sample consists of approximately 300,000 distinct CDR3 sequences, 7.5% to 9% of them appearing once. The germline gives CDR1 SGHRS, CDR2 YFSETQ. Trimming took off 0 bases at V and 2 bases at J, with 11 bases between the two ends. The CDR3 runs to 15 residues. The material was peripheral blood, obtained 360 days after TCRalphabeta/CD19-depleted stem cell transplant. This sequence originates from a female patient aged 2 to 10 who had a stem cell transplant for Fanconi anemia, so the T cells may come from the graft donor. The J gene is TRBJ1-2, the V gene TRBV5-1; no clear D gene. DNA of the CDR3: TGCGCCAGCAGCTTGGCCTCAAGGGTGAACTATGGCTACACCTTC. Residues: CASSLASRVNYGYTF.